Detailed here is one T cell receptor (beta chain). The sample is drawn from a study of control samples from healthy donors and cancer patients. The protocol was immunoSEQ multiplex PCR, while the TCRdb copy is restricted to in-frame clones and leaves out a portion. This table holds some 150,000 clones, over 90% found once. This CDR3 is built from 14 residues. V was cut by 5 bases and J by 3 bases, with 12 bases left in between. Germline CDR1 is MNHEY and CDR2 is SMNVEV (reference sequence). The sequenced sample was blood. This receptor was taken from a man aged 50 or older in good health. The chain is built from TRBV27 and TRBJ2-3; D is perhaps TRBD2 (5 bases). CDR3 sequence (DNA): TGTGCCAGCAGTCTTTGGGGAGTGACAGATACGCAGTATTTT. Translation gives CASSLWGVTDTQYF.